Here is one T cell receptor beta chain with its context. Antigen specificity is unknown. Clones were read by immunoSEQ multiplex PCR, and TCRdb kept only the in-frame ones, dropping some. The sample holds about 710,000 clones; approximately 77% are singletons and the top ten take around 1.7%. V was pared by 0 bases and J by 4 bases, with 5 bases between. Germline V CDR1 and CDR2: MNHNS, SASEGT. The CDR3 is 13 amino acids. The data derive from a study of shared clonotypes between healthy human individuals. Across the study: Each donor contributed plates that comprised three CD4 naive, three CD4 memory, two CD8 naive and one CD8 memory. General observations from the study: The genetic and exposure-history diversity represented was limited by few donors. Shared across a few donors were roughly 5% of the naive CD4 clonotypes.

Sequencing input: memory CD4+ T cells sorted from blood. Subset of the sample: CD45RA-negative fraction. The origin of this receptor is a woman aged 25 to 39 in good health. The chain is built from TRBV6-1 and TRBJ2-3; no firm D call. In DNA form, the CDR3 reads TGTGCCAGCAGTGAAGCCGGGCCAGATACGCAGTATTTT. This translates into CASSEAGPDTQYF.